This T cell receptor beta chain appears in the sequencing data of a study of T cells in Graves' hyperthyroidism and ophthalmopathy. A remark on this clonotype: Its antigen is currently unknown.

TCR beta CDR3 region amplification was performed from RNA transcripts. Initially, a first-round RT-PCR of the TCR CDR3 employed the HTBI primer set. Via MiXCR, TCRdb re-called the multiplex PCR reads, giving one row per CDR3 protein. The table lists approximately 700,000 distinct CDR3 sequences, 45% of them singletons. The germline gives CDR1 MNHEY, CDR2 SVGAGI. The CDR3 spans 14 residues. V lost 4 bases and J lost 4, with 10 bases in between. The study, taken as a whole, reports: Most thyroid clonotypes expanded above 0.001 appeared in blood too. The authors' 13 V-J model separated ophthalmopathy from stable hyperthyroidism. It was a median around 6 months before onset that the model predicted ophthalmopathy.

Diagnoses rested on clinical symptoms, serum thyroxine and TRAb, thyroid ultrasound and orbital computed tomography. The receptor's source is an adult man with Graves' disease, either hyperthyroidism or ophthalmopathy (not recorded which). This sequence joins TRBV6-5 and TRBJ1-4; unclear D gene. Material for sequencing was peripheral blood or thyroid tissue (not recorded which). CDR3 loop: CASSSMTGNEKLFF. The DNA for the CDR3 is TGTGCCAGCAGTTCAATGACCGGTAATGAAAAACTGTTTTTT.